This passage covers 9 T cell receptor beta chains from one sample sequenced in a study of patients and donors after allogeneic stem cell transplantation (dated by TCRdb to about 2020). The library was made by RT-PCR. Sequencing instrument: NextSeq 550. TCRdb ran its own pipeline on the public reads, namely fastp trimming at Q25 and MiXCR clone calling, and kept in-frame beta chains. Merged by CDR3 protein, the rows form single entries marked with the most common genes and DNA. The sample table holds roughly 960,000 distinct CDR3 sequences, of which over 15% were seen once. Jointly, the top ten make up around 5.5% of the sample. Sequencing was carried out using blood, either unsorted or a sorted T cell fraction (not recorded which). The receptors here all came from a human donor who was either an allogeneic HSCT recipient or a stem cell or donor lymphocyte infusion donor (not recorded which). It is not recorded whose cells these are; they may come from a transplant donor.

This rearrangement joins TRBV18 to TRBJ1-3; 7 bases agree with TRBD1. This CDR3 comprises 16 residues. From germline, CDR1 is KGHSH and CDR2 LQKENI. The J segment lost 0 bases and the V segment lost 3 bases, leaving 5 bases of the junction unmatched. CDR3 sequence (DNA): TGTGCCAGCTCACCTGTGAGGGGGCGCTCTGGAAACACCATATATTTT. The encoded protein is CASSPVRGRSGNTIYF. Full variable domain (remainder filled in from reference TRBV18 and TRBJ1-3): NAGVMQNPRHLVRRRGQEARLRCSPMKGHSHVYWYRQLPEEGLKFMVYLQKENIIDESGMPKERFSAEFPKEGPSILRIQQVVRGDSAAYFCASSPVRGRSGNTIYFGEGSWLTVV.

The table lists this clonotype with a few counts. This chain links TRBV5-6 with TRBJ1-3; D call uncertain. Trimming stripped 1 base from V and 4 bases from J, with 3 bases between. The CDR3 has 12 residues. The germline V gene encodes CDR1 SGHDT and CDR2 YYEEEE. The CDR3 sequence is CASSLWGNTIYF. The DNA of the CDR3 is TGTGCCAGCAGCTTGTGGGGAAACACCATATATTTT.

The table lists this clonotype with a few counts. The rearrangement uses TRBV4-1 and TRBJ2-7, with D possibly being TRBD1 or TRBD2 (6 bases each). The V gene's germline CDR1 is MGHRA and CDR2 YSYEKL. The CDR3 spans 14 residues. The V end lost 1 base, the J end lost 3 bases, and 10 bases lay between the germline ends. CDR3 in amino acids: CASSQVGGVYEQYF. DNA of the CDR3: TGCGCCAGCAGCCAAGTGGGGGGCGTCTACGAGCAGTACTTC.

The chain is built from TRBV3-1 and TRBJ2-7, with 8 bases identical to TRBD2. This CDR3 spans 17 amino acids. Germline V gives CDR1 LGHDT, CDR2 YNNKEL (reference sequence). V shed 0 bases and J 4 bases; nucleotides not matched to a gene: 11. CDR3 residues: CASSQDSISGGTYEQYF. For the CDR3, the DNA is TGTGCCAGCAGCCAAGATTCCATCAGCGGGGGAACATACGAGCAGTACTTC.

This clonotype was recorded a few times. The rearrangement links TRBV9 to TRBJ2-1; the D gene is possibly TRBD2 (5 bases). The V and J ends lost 3 bases and 3 bases respectively, with 10 bases between them. CDR3 size: 14 residues. Germline CDR1 is SGDLS and CDR2 is YYNGEE. CDR3 amino acids: CASSGVTSYNEQFF. CDR3 DNA: TGTGCCAGCAGCGGAGTAACTAGCTACAATGAGCAGTTCTTC.

This clonotype occurred a few times. This chain links TRBV5-1 with TRBJ2-7, with 8 bases that match TRBD1. V lost 4 bases, J lost 1 base, and 10 bases stayed unmatched. CDR3 size: 16 residues. From germline, CDR1 is SGHRS and CDR2 YFSETQ. This chain's CDR3 is CASSPAPGQGSYEQYF. The CDR3 DNA reads as TGCGCCAGCAGCCCGGCACCAGGACAGGGATCCTACGAGCAGTACTTC.

The chain has TRBV10-3 and TRBJ1-1; D is unclear. The V end was cut by 5 bases, the J end by 0 bases, with 19 bases between. CDR1 ENHRY and CDR2 SYGVKD come from the germline V gene. This CDR3 is built from 17 residues. The CDR3 spells CAISMRANTVMNTEAFF. The CDR3 nucleotides are TGTGCCATCAGTATGCGAGCCAACACTGTTATGAACACTGAAGCTTTCTTT.

This clonotype was seen only a few times. The chain employs TRBV6-1 and TRBJ2-5, with 12 positions matching TRBD2. The CDR3 has 16 amino acids. Germline V gives CDR1 MNHNS, CDR2 SASEGT. The junction had 11 bases not matched to a gene; V was cut back by 7 bases and J by 5 bases. The CDR3 DNA follows: TGTGCCAGCACCCCCAACGGACTAGCGGGATCGGAGACCCAGTACTTC. Its translation is CASTPNGLAGSETQYF.

This clonotype was seen only a few times. The V gene is TRBV19, the J gene TRBJ1-1; unclear D gene. The germline V and J ends were trimmed by 10 bases and 3 bases, with 9 bases remaining between them. Germline values: CDR1 LNHDA, CDR2 SQIVND (reference sequence). The CDR3 loop spans 11 amino acids. The CDR3, as DNA: TGTGCCACCCTATCGCACACTGAAGCTTTCTTT. This gives the protein CATLSHTEAFF.